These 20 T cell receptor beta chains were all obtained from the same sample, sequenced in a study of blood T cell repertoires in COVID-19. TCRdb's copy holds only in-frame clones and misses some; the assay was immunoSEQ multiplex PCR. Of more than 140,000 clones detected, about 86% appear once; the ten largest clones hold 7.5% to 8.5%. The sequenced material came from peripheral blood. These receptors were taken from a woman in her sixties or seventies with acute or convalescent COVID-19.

In DNA, the CDR3 is TGTGCCAGCAGCCGCACAGGCGGGGGCCAAAGCTCCTACGAGCAGTACTTC. This gives the protein CASSRTGGGQSSYEQYF. This sequence joins TRBV11-3 and TRBJ2-7; weak D call: TRBD2 (7 bases). The CDR3 is 17 residues long. Trimming shortened V by 5 bases and J by 0 bases, and 20 bases separated the two germline ends. CDR1 and CDR2 (germline): SGHNT, YENEEA.

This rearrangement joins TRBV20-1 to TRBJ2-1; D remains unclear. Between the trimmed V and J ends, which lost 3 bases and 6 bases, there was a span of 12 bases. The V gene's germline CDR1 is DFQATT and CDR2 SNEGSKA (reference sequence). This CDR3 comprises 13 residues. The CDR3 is CSASAVVSNEQFF. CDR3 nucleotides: TGCAGTGCTAGTGCGGTAGTAAGCAATGAGCAGTTCTTC.

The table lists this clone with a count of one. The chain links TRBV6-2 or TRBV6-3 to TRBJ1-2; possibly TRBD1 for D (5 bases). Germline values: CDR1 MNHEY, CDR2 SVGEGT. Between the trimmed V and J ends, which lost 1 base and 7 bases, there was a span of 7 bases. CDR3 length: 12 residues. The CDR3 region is CASSYFRAGYTF. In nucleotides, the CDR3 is TGTGCCAGCAGTTACTTCAGGGCTGGCTACACCTTC.

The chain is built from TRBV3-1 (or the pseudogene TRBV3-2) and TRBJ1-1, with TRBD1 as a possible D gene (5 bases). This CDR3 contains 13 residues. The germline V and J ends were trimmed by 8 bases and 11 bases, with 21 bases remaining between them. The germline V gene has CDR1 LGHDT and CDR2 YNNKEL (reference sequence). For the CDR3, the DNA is TGTGCCAGCGGGTTCGGCAGGGAGGCGTCGGCTTTCTTT. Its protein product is CASGFGREASAFF.

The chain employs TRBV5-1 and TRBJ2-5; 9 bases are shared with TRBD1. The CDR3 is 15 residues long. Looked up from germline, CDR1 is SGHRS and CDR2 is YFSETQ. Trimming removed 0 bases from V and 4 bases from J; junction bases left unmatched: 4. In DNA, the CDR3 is TGCGCCAGCAGCTTGGGACAGGGGGGTGGAGAGACCCAGTACTTC. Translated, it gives CASSLGQGGGETQYF.

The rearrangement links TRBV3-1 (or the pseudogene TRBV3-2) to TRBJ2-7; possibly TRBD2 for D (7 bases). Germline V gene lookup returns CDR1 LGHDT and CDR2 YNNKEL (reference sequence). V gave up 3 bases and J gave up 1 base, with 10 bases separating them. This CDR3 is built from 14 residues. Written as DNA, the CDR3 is TGTGCCAGCAGCCAGAGGGGGGGGTCCTACGAGCAGTACTTC. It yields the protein CASSQRGGSYEQYF.

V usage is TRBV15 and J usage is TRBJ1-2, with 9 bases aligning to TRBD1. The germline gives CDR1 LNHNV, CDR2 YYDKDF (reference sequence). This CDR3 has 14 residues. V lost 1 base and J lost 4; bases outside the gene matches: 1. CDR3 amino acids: CATSRGTGAYGYTF. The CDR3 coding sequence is TGTGCCACCAGCAGAGGGACAGGGGCCTATGGCTACACCTTC.

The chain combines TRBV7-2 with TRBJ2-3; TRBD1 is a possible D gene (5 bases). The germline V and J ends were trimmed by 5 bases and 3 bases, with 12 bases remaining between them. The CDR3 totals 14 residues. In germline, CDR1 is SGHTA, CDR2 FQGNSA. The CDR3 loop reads CASSPDRATDTQYF. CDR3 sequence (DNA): TGTGCCAGCAGCCCCGACAGAGCAACAGATACGCAGTATTTT. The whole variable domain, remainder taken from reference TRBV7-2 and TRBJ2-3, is GAGVSQSPSNKVTEKGKDVELRCDPISGHTALYWYRQSLGQGLEFLIYFQGNSAPDKSGLPSDRFSAERTGGSVSTLTIQRTQQEDSAVYLCASSPDRATDTQYFGPGTRLTVL.

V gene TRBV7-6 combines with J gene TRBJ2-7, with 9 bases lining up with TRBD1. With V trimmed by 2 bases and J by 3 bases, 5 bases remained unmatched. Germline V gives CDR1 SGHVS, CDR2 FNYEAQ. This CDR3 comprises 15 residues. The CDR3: CASSLRQGVVYEQYF. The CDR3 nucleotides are TGTGCCAGCAGCTTACGACAGGGGGTGGTCTACGAGCAGTACTTC.

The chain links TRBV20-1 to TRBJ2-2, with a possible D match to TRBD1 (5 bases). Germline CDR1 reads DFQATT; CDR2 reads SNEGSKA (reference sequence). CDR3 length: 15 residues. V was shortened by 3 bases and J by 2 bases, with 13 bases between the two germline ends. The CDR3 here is CSASGLQGNTGELFF. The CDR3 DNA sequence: TGCAGTGCTAGTGGGTTGCAGGGAAACACCGGGGAGCTGTTTTTT.

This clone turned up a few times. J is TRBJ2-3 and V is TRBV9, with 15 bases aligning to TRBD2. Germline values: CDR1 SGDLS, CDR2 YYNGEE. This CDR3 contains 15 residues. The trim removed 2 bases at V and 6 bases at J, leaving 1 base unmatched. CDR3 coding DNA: TGTGCCAGCAGCGTTGGGACTAGCGGGGGGGATACGCAGTATTTT. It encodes CASSVGTSGGDTQYF. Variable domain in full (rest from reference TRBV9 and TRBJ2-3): DSGVTQTPKHLITATGQRVTLRCSPRSGDLSVYWYQQSLDQGLQFLIQYYNGEERAKGNILERFSAQQFPDLHSELNLSSLELGDSALYFCASSVGTSGGDTQYFGPGTRLTVL.

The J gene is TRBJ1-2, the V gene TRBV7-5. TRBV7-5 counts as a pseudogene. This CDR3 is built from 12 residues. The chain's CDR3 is CARSFTRYGYTF. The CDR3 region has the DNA TGTGCCAGAAGCTTTACGAGGTACGGCTACACCTTC.

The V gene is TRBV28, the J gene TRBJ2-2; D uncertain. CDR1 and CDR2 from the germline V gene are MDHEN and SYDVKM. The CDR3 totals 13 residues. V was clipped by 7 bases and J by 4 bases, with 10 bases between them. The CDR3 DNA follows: TGTGCCAGCACCTACACTACCACCGGGGAGCTGTTTTTT. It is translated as CASTYTTTGELFF.

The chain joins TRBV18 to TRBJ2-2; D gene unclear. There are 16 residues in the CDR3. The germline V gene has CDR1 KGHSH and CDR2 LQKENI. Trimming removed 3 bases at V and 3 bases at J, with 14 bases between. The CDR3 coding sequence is TGTGCCAGCTCACCTCGGAGAGAGCCCTACACCGGGGAGCTGTTTTTT. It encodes CASSPRREPYTGELFF.

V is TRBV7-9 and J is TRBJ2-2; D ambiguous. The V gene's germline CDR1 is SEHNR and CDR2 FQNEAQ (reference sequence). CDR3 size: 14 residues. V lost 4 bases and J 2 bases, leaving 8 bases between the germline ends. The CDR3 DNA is TGTGCCAGCAGCTCCTCCACAAACACCGGGGAGCTGTTTTTT. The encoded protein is CASSSSTNTGELFF.

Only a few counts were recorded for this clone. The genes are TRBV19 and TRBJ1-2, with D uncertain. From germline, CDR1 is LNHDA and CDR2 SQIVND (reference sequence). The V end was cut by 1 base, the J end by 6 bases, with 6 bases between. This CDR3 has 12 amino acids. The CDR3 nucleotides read TGTGCCAGTAGTATAGGCGGAAATGGCTACACCTTC. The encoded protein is CASSIGGNGYTF.

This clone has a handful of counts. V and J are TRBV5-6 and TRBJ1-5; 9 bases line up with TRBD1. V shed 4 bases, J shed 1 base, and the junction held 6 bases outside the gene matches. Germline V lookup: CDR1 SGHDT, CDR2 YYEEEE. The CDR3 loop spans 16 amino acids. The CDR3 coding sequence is TGTGCCAGCAGCCAAACAGGGGGCGGGAGCAATCAGCCCCAGCATTTT. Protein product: CASSQTGGGSNQPQHF.

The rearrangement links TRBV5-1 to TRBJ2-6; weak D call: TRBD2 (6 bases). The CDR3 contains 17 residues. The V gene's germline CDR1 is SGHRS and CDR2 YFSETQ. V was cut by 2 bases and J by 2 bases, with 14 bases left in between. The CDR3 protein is CASSFGGRGTGANVLTF. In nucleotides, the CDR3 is TGCGCCAGCAGCTTTGGAGGTCGGGGGACTGGGGCCAACGTCCTGACTTTC.

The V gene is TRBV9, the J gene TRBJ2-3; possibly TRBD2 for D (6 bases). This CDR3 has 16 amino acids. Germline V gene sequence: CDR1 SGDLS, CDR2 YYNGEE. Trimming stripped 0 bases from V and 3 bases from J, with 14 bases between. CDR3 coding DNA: TGTGCCAGCAGCGTAGGGGCGCCCCGGGGGACAGATACGCAGTATTTT. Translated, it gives CASSVGAPRGTDTQYF.

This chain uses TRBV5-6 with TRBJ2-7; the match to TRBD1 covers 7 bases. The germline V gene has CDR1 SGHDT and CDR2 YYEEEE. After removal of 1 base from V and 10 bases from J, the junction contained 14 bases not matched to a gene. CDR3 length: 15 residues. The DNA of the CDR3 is TGTGCCAGCAGCTTGCCCGACAGGGTTTCGTCTCCCCAGTACTTC. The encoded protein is CASSLPDRVSSPQYF.